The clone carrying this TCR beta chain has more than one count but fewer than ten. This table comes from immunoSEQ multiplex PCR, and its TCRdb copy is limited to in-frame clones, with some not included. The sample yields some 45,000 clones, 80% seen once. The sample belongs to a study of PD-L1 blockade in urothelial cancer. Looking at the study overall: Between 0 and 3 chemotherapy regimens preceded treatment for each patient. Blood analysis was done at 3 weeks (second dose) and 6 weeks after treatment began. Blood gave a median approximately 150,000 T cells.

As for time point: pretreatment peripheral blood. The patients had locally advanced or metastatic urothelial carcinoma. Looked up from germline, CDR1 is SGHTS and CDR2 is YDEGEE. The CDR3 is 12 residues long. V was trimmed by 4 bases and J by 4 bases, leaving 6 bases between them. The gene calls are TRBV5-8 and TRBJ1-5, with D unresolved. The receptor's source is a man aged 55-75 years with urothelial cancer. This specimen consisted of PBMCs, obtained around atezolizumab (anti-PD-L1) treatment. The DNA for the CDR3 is TGTGCCAGCAGCCCCAGGAATCAGCCCCAGCATTTT. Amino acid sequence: CASSPRNQPQHF. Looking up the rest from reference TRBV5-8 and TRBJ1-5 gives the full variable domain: EAGVTQSPTHLIKTRGQQATLRCSPISGHTSVYWYQQALGLGLQFLLWYDEGEERNRGNFPPRFSGRQFPNYSSELNVNALELEDSALYLCASSPRNQPQHFGDGTRLSIL.